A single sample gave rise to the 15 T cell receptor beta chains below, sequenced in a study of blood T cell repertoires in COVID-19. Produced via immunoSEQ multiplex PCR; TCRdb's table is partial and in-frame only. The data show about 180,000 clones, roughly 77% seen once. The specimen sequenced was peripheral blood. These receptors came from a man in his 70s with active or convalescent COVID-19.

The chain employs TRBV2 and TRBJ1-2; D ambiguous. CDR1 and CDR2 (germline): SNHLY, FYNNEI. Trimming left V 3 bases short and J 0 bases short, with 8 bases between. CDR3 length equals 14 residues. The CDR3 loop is CASSDVTANYGYTF. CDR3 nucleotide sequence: TGTGCCAGCAGTGACGTAACAGCTAACTATGGCTACACCTTC.

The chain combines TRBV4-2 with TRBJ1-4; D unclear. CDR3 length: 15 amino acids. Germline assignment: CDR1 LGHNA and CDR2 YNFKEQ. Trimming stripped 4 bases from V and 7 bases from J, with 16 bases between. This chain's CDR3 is CASSLSLVGREKLFF. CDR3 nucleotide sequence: TGTGCCAGCAGCCTGTCTTTGGTTGGGCGTGAAAAACTGTTTTTT.

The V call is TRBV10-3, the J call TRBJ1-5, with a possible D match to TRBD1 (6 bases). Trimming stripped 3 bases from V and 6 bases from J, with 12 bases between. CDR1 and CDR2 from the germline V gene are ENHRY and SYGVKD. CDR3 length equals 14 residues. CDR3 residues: CAISDAGEGQPQHF. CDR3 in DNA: TGTGCCATCAGTGATGCAGGGGAAGGTCAGCCCCAGCATTTT.

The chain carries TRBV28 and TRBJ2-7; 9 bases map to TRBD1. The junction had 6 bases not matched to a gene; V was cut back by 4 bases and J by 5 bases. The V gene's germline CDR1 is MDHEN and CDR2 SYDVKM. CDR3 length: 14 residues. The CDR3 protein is CASSSTGGRDEQYF. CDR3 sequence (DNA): TGTGCCAGCAGTTCCACAGGGGGCAGGGACGAGCAGTACTTC.

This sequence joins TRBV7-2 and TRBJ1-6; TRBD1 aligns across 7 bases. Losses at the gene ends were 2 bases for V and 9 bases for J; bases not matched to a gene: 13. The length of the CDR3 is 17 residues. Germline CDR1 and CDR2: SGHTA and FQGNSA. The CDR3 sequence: CASSLSPAGQSISPLHF. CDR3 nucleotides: TGTGCCAGCAGCTTATCTCCCGCGGGACAGTCTATTTCACCCCTCCACTTT.

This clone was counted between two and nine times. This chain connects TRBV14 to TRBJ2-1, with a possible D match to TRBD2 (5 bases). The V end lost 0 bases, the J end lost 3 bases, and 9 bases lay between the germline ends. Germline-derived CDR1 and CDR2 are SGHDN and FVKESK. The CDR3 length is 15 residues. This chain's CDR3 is CASSQETGYYNEQFF. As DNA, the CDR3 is TGTGCCAGCAGCCAAGAGACGGGATACTACAATGAGCAGTTCTTC.

CDR3: CASSLGGAGNQPQHF. The CDR3, as DNA: TGTGCCAGCAGCTTAGGCGGTGCAGGCAATCAGCCCCAGCATTTT. This sequence joins TRBV7-9 and TRBJ1-5; no clear D gene. Germline V gene sequence: CDR1 SEHNR, CDR2 FQNEAQ (reference sequence). The CDR3 is made up of 15 amino acids. V dropped 1 base and J dropped 2 bases, with 9 bases sitting between them.

The CDR3 spells CATQNRESYEQYF. CDR3 coding DNA: TGTGCCACCCAAAACAGGGAATCCTACGAGCAGTACTTC. The chain couples TRBV10-3 to TRBJ2-7, with D perhaps TRBD1 (6 bases). V was clipped by 10 bases and J by 1 base, with 14 bases between them. CDR3 length equals 13 residues. Germline V CDR1 and CDR2: ENHRY, SYGVKD.

The CDR3, as DNA: TGTGCCAGCGGGGGACAGGGTGGAAATGAGCAGTTCTTC. It yields the protein CASGGQGGNEQFF. The chain combines TRBV2 with TRBJ2-1, with 9 bases aligning to TRBD1. This CDR3 region has 13 residues. V was clipped by 8 bases and J by 7 bases; unmatched bases: 6. CDR1 SNHLY and CDR2 FYNNEI come from the germline V gene.

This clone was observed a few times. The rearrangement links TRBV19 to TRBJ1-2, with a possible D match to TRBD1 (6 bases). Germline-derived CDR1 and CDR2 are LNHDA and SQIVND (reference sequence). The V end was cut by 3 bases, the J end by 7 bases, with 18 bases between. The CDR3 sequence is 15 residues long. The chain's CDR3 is CASSMWTDQAIGYTF. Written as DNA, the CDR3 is TGTGCCAGTAGTATGTGGACAGACCAAGCCATTGGCTACACCTTC.

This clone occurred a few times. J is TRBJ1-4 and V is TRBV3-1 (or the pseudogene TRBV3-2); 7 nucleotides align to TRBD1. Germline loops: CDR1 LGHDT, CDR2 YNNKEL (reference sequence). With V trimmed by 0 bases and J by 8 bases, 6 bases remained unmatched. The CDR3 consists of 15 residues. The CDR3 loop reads CASSQDSPGGEKLFF. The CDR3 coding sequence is TGTGCCAGCAGCCAAGATAGTCCAGGGGGGGAAAAACTGTTTTTT.

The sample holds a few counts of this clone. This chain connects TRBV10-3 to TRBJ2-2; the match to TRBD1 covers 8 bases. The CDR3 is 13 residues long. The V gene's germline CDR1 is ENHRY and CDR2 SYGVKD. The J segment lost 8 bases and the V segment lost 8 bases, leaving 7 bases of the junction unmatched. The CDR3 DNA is TGTGCCATCCGGTCCCGGGACAGGGGGGAGCTGTTTTTT. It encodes CAIRSRDRGELFF.

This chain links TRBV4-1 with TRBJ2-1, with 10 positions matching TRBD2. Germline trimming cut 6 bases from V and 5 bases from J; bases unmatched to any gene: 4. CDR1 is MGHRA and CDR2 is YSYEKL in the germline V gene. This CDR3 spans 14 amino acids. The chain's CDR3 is CASRRTSGNNEQFF. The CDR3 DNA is TGCGCCAGCAGGAGGACTAGCGGAAACAATGAGCAGTTCTTC.

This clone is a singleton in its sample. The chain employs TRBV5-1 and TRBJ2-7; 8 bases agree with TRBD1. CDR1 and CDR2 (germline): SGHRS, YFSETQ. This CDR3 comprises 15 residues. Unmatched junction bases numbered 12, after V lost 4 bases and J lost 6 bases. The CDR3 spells CASSDGQGFLSEQYF. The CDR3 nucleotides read TGCGCCAGCAGCGACGGACAGGGTTTTCTGAGCGAGCAGTACTTC.

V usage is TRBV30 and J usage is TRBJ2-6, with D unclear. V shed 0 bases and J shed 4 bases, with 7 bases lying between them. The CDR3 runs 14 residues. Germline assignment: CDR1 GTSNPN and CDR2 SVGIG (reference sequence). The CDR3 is CAWSVPLGANVLTF. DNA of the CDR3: TGTGCCTGGAGTGTTCCTCTGGGGGCCAACGTCCTGACTTTC.